Many counts were recorded for the clone carrying this T cell receptor beta chain. Its target is unknown. CDR1 SGHTA and CDR2 FQGTGA come from the germline V gene. This CDR3 comprises 14 residues. Between the trimmed V and J ends, which lost 1 base and 2 bases, there was a span of 7 bases. Researchers used genomic DNA as the template to profile TCR beta VDJ and CDR3. From the reads, TCRdb called clonotypes with MiXCR, one entry per CDR3 protein. Of 180,000 or so distinct CDR3 sequences listed, about half were seen once; the top ten hold roughly 3%. The data derive from a study of CD8+CD57+ T cells in acquired aplastic anemia. Study-wide background: Across the sorted CD4+ and CD8+ cells, DNA amounts averaged roughly 3 ug. CD4+ cells from healthy donors averaged about 10 million reads. Study outcomes and limitations: Statistical testing detected no significant gap in CD8+ Simpson's diversity between patients and controls. Almost 30 sequences, all CD8+ CDR3, were shared between patients and controls.

The chain recombines TRBV7-3 with TRBJ2-3; D gene uncertain. The material sequenced was sorted CD4+, CD8+, or CD8+CD57+ T cells (not recorded which) from PBMCs. This clonotype was sampled from a human donor in good health. CDR3: CASSLNGYTDTQYF. As DNA, the CDR3 is TGTGCCAGCAGCTTAAACGGATACACAGATACGCAGTATTTT.